The 14 T cell receptor beta chains given below trace back to one sample, sequenced in a study of Ad26.COV2.S vaccination and SARS-CoV-2 variants. Treatment here: around 19 received Ad26.COV2.S at low or high dose, single or two shots; a few received placebo; per-sample allocation not given. It was on day 63 after the first vaccine or placebo injection that samples were taken. The protocol was immunoSEQ multiplex PCR, while the TCRdb copy is restricted to in-frame clones and leaves out a portion. Among a few hundred thousand clones listed, roughly 90% were seen once. This specimen consisted of peripheral blood, obtained in a trial of Ad26.COV2.S vaccine versus placebo. These receptors originate from a person between 18 and 65 years old who received the Ad26.COV2.S COVID-19 vaccine or a placebo.

This chain joins TRBV11-2 and TRBJ2-5; D tentatively fits TRBD1 or TRBD2 (5 bases each). With 3 bases removed from V and 3 bases from J, the gap between germline ends came to 14 bases. The CDR3 spans 15 residues. Germline assignment: CDR1 SGHAT and CDR2 FQNNGV. The CDR3 DNA follows: TGTGCCAGCAGCTTGGGGGTGCTGACTGAAGAGACCCAGTACTTC. Protein product: CASSLGVLTEETQYF.

The chain combines TRBV2 with TRBJ2-2, with D hard to call. The CDR3 length is 15 residues. Germline loops: CDR1 SNHLY, CDR2 FYNNEI. V lost 11 bases and J 3 bases, leaving 19 bases between the germline ends. The chain's CDR3 is CAVRKENRDTGELFF. In nucleotides, the CDR3 is TGTGCCGTCAGGAAGGAAAATCGCGACACCGGGGAGCTGTTTTTT.

The chain combines TRBV19 with TRBJ1-2, with a weak D call TRBD1 (5 bases). This CDR3 contains 14 residues. The V gene's germline CDR1 is LNHDA and CDR2 SQIVND (reference sequence). The V end lost 7 bases, the J end lost 6 bases, and 18 bases lay between the germline ends. CDR3 protein: CASMAGRLGDGYTF. The CDR3 coding sequence is TGTGCCAGTATGGCAGGGCGCCTTGGGGATGGCTACACCTTC. Complete variable domain (other parts from reference TRBV19 and TRBJ1-2): DGGITQSPKYLFRKEGQNVTLSCEQNLNHDAMYWYRQDPGQGLRLIYYSQIVNDFQKGDIAEGYSVSREKKESFPLTVTSAQKNPTAFYLCASMAGRLGDGYTFGSGTRLTVV.

The chain combines TRBV6-5 with TRBJ1-1; a weak D match, TRBD1 (5 bases). The germline V and J ends were trimmed by 5 bases and 5 bases, with 12 bases remaining between them. This CDR3 is 13 amino acids long. CDR1 and CDR2 from the germline V gene are MNHEY and SVGAGI. The CDR3 reads CASSRLGVTEAFF. The CDR3 DNA sequence: TGTGCCAGCAGTAGGTTGGGGGTAACTGAAGCTTTCTTT.

V is TRBV12-5 and J is TRBJ1-5; D is perhaps TRBD1 (5 bases). V lost 9 bases and J 4 bases, leaving 22 bases between the germline ends. Germline-derived CDR1 and CDR2 are LGHNT and FRNRAP. This CDR3 has 16 amino acids. CDR3 in amino acids: CARDIFGYIWNQPQHF. Here the CDR3 DNA reads TGTGCTAGGGACATTTTCGGATATATTTGGAATCAGCCCCAGCATTTT.

This clone was observed once. This rearrangement joins TRBV28 to TRBJ2-7, with 8 bases aligning to TRBD1. The CDR3 sequence is 14 residues long. Germline CDR1 reads MDHEN; CDR2 reads SYDVKM. V trimming: 7 bases; J trimming: 9 bases; junction bases outside the gene matches: 14. The CDR3 loop reads CASIPAGGEFLQYF. DNA for the CDR3: TGTGCCAGCATCCCGGCAGGGGGCGAATTCTTGCAGTACTTC.

CDR3 sequence: CASSLSQTFSGNTIYF. DNA for the CDR3: TGCGCCAGCAGCTTGTCACAGACCTTCTCTGGAAACACCATATATTTT. V usage is TRBV5-1 and J usage is TRBJ1-3; no reliable D call. The length of the CDR3 is 16 residues. CDR1 and CDR2 from the germline V gene are SGHRS and YFSETQ. Trimming shortened V by 1 base and J by 0 bases, and 11 bases separated the two germline ends.

The sample holds one count of this clone. The gene calls are TRBV9 and TRBJ2-7, with D perhaps TRBD1 or TRBD2 (7 bases each). This CDR3 region has 15 residues. V lost 4 bases and J lost 3, with 17 bases in between. Germline CDR1 is SGDLS and CDR2 is YYNGEE. In DNA form, the CDR3 reads TGTGCCAGCAGCCCAGAAGCGGGACAGAGCTACGAGCAGTACTTC. It encodes CASSPEAGQSYEQYF.

The CDR3 DNA reads TGTGCCAGCAGTTACCGAGGTGGCAGGAGCACAGATACGCAGTATTTT. Its protein is CASSYRGGRSTDTQYF. The V gene is TRBV6-5, the J gene TRBJ2-3; D call uncertain. In germline, CDR1 is MNHEY, CDR2 SVGAGI. The CDR3 sequence is 16 residues long. With 2 bases removed from V and 0 bases from J, the gap between germline ends came to 12 bases.

The V and J genes are TRBV19 and TRBJ1-2; 8 bases fit TRBD1. Germline assignment: CDR1 LNHDA and CDR2 SQIVND (reference sequence). This CDR3 has 14 amino acids. The junction had 6 bases not matched to a gene; V was cut back by 5 bases and J by 4 bases. The CDR3 protein is CASSGTQGGYGYTF. In nucleotides, the CDR3 is TGTGCCAGTAGTGGAACACAGGGGGGCTATGGCTACACCTTC.

The chain combines TRBV29-1 with TRBJ2-2, with unresolved D. This CDR3 comprises 12 residues. V shed 6 bases and J shed 7 bases, with 12 bases lying between them. Germline values: CDR1 SQVTM, CDR2 ANQGSEA. CDR3 loop: CSVVDGFGELFF. The CDR3 nucleotides are TGCAGCGTCGTCGACGGGTTCGGGGAGCTGTTTTTT.

The chain is built from TRBV6-2 or TRBV6-3 and TRBJ1-2, with 7 bases aligning to TRBD1. This CDR3 spans 13 amino acids. The junction had 4 bases not matched to a gene; V was cut back by 6 bases and J by 3 bases. Germline V CDR1 and CDR2: MNHEY, SVGEGT. CDR3 loop: CASSRQGHYGYTF. The DNA of the CDR3 is TGTGCCAGCAGCAGACAGGGCCACTATGGCTACACCTTC.

The CDR3 sequence: CASTDRHYGYTF. CDR3 bases: TGTGCCAGCACCGACAGACACTATGGCTACACCTTC. The V call is TRBV6-5, the J call TRBJ1-2; the D gene is possibly TRBD1 (5 bases). CDR1 and CDR2 from the germline V gene are MNHEY and SVGAGI. V was trimmed by 7 bases and J by 3 bases, leaving 9 bases between them. CDR3 size: 12 residues.

The rearrangement joins TRBV11-2 to TRBJ2-1; a weak D match, TRBD1 (6 bases). This CDR3 region has 16 residues. Germline V lookup: CDR1 SGHAT, CDR2 FQNNGV. V gave up 1 base and J gave up 6 bases, with 16 bases separating them. The CDR3 region is CASSLVTGILINEQFF. The CDR3 DNA follows: TGTGCCAGCAGCTTAGTTACAGGGATACTAATCAATGAGCAGTTCTTC.